This entry is about one T cell receptor beta chain. No antigen is known for it. The record has no base qualities; no much larger clone is one base away. There are 14 amino acids in the CDR3, from cysteine to phenylalanine inclusive. Only CDR3 DNA remains: 42 bases, in frame from the first base. CDR1 and CDR2 were assigned from the germline V gene as MNHEY and SVGAGI. Here V drops 2 bases and J drops 8 bases, and the junction holds 5 bases not matched to any gene. Six healthy women forming three monozygous twin pairs were used as donors. All three twin pairs had been reared together and were thought likely to have met the same infectious agents and vaccines. RNA was isolated from peripheral blood mononuclear cells and used to prepare TCR cDNA libraries. The record originates from a study of identical twins' blood T cells (dated by TCRdb to 2013 to 2014). For the study in its entirety: About 52 million Illumina reads were obtained across roughly 12 libraries, of which six were alpha-chain libraries and six were beta-chain libraries. The study compared TCR alpha and beta chain repertoires of three pairs of monozygous twins using next-generation sequencing to assess genetic influence on repertoire formation. Summary of the overall study and its limitations: Among the most abundant TCRbeta clonotypes, every donor shared more CDR3 sequences with her own twin than with unrelated donors. V gene usage, even among non-selected out-of-frame TCRbeta clonotypes, was reported to be markedly more similar within twin pairs than between unrelated donors. The number of CDR3 clonotypes shared between two donors was mainly determined by the product of the cloneset sizes of the two donors, and no clear deviation from this trend was shown by twins. Because the twins were reared together, environmental influences could not be ruled out as the explanation for twin similarity. The study stated that the proposed role of the TCRalpha J segment in MHC recognition during thymic selection needs to be validated by independent studies.

The library was made by 5' RACE. The instrument was an Illumina Genome Analyzer IIx. To prepare the RNA-based TCR cDNA libraries, a previously described protocol was followed, with several modifications. To prevent cross-contamination, sample-specific barcodes were introduced on both ends of each TCR cDNA library during cDNA synthesis and amplification. Per the original workflow: Between about 90,000 and nearly 500,000 clonotypes were identified per individual, with about 2.2 to 4 million CDR3-containing reads per library. Reads with improper barcode index combinations were discarded, after which clonesets were built for each library with the MiTCR software. While assembling CDR3 clonotypes, MiTCR filtered or rescued low-quality reads and corrected PCR and sequencing errors. Artificial out-of-frame clonotypes were mapped to in-frame sequences, with one indel allowed in the CDR3, and then removed. Similarity of V and J gene usage between donors was measured as Jensen-Shannon divergence divided by mean entropy. TCRdb passed the public sequencing reads through fastp at Q25 and MiXCR, retaining productive beta sequences. CDR3 protein duplicates are merged, each entry listing the most common genes and DNA. TCRdb's processing, not the study's, gives the V and J calls here. Within this sample are fewer than 450,000 distinct CDR3 sequences, with over 25% of them counted one time only. The top ten clones comprise around 5.6% of the sample.

Recombination joined TRBV6-5 with TRBJ2-1, and 8 junction bases match TRBD2. The sequence was collected from a woman aged 18-55 years in good health. Sequenced: PBMCs. The sequenced DNA: TGTGCCAGCAGTTACGGGACTAGTATCGATGAGCAGTTCTTC. It translates as CASSYGTSIDEQFF.